These 23 T cell receptor beta chains originate from one sample sequenced in a study of CD8 T cells in ankylosing spondylitis. TCRdb ran MiXCR on the 5' RACE reads and lists one entry per CDR3 protein. The sample records about 310,000 distinct CDR3 sequences, around 21% being singletons. Sequencing was performed on blood, either unsorted or a sorted T cell fraction (not recorded which). The source of these receptors is a female donor with ankylosing spondylitis or in good health (not recorded which).

This clonotype was recorded many times. The rearrangement links TRBV5-6 to TRBJ2-7, with a tentative D call TRBD2 (5 bases). This CDR3 has 13 amino acids. The V end was cut by 4 bases, the J end by 7 bases, with 15 bases between. Germline V gene lookup returns CDR1 SGHDT and CDR2 YYEEEE. The chain's CDR3 is CASSPARVGEQYF. CDR3 DNA sequence: TGTGCCAGCAGCCCTGCGAGGGTAGGGGAGCAGTACTTC.

This clonotype was found a few times. CDR3 in amino acids: CASSSPKGYHEQYF. CDR3 in DNA: TGTGCCAGCAGTTCCCCTAAGGGGTACCACGAGCAGTACTTC. This chain uses TRBV6-5 with TRBJ2-7; the D gene is possibly TRBD1 (5 bases). Germline V gene data show CDR1 as MNHEY and CDR2 as SVGAGI. Trimming cost V 4 bases and J 5 bases, with 15 bases left between them. The CDR3 has 14 amino acids.

The chain has TRBV2 and TRBJ2-7; 7 nucleotides align to TRBD1. The germline V gene has CDR1 SNHLY and CDR2 FYNNEI. This CDR3 contains 14 residues. V lost 4 bases to trimming and J lost 3 bases; unmatched junction nucleotides: 6. CDR3 DNA sequence: TGTGCCAGCAGTGCTGGACAGGATATCTACGAGCAGTACTTC. Amino acids: CASSAGQDIYEQYF.

The CDR3 nucleotides are TGTGCCAGCAGCTCCGGACGACTAGCGCTTGACTCCTACAATGAGCAGTTCTTC. Its protein product is CASSSGRLALDSYNEQFF. This chain links TRBV11-1 with TRBJ2-1, with 8 bases lining up with TRBD2. With 4 bases clipped from V and 0 bases from J, the junction kept 11 bases outside the gene matches. This CDR3 contains 18 residues. Germline V gene data show CDR1 as SGHAT and CDR2 as FQDESV (reference sequence). Variable domain in full (rest from reference TRBV11-1 and TRBJ2-1): EAEVAQSPRYKITEKSQAVAFWCDPISGHATLYWYRQILGQGPELLVQFQDESVVDDSQLPKDRFSAERLKGVDSTLKIQPAELGDSAMYLCASSSGRLALDSYNEQFFGPGTRLTVL.

The chain couples TRBV18 to TRBJ2-7, with D maybe TRBD2 (5 bases). The CDR3 loop spans 14 amino acids. The germline gives CDR1 KGHSH, CDR2 LQKENI. Trimming removed 2 bases from V and 3 bases from J, with 11 bases in between. The DNA of the CDR3 is TGTGCCAGCTCACCAGAGGGATACTTCTACGAGCAGTACTTC. Its translation: CASSPEGYFYEQYF.

This chain joins TRBV7-2 and TRBJ2-7, with TRBD2 matching over 12 bases. Germline V gene lookup returns CDR1 SGHTA and CDR2 FQGNSA. The CDR3 sequence is 14 residues long. V trimming: 4 bases; J trimming: 3 bases; junction bases outside the gene matches: 1. The CDR3 bases are TGTGCCAGCAGCTCGGGACTAGCGGGCTACGAGCAGTACTTC. It translates to CASSSGLAGYEQYF.

The V and J genes are TRBV6-5 and TRBJ2-7, with a possible D match to TRBD1 (5 bases). Looked up from germline, CDR1 is MNHEY and CDR2 is SVGAGI. V was shortened by 0 bases and J by 2 bases, with 14 bases between the two germline ends. The CDR3 runs to 16 residues. This CDR3 is CASSYSPRVSAYEQYF. As DNA, the CDR3 is TGTGCCAGCAGTTACTCACCCAGGGTCTCAGCCTACGAGCAGTACTTC.

The chain links TRBV6-5 to TRBJ2-2; tentative D call: TRBD2 (6 bases). Germline CDR1 reads MNHEY; CDR2 reads SVGAGI. Trimming left V 2 bases short and J 8 bases short, with 21 bases between. The CDR3 is 17 amino acids. CDR3 sequence reads: CASSYHLAGERAGELFF. CDR3 bases: TGTGCCAGCAGTTACCACCTAGCCGGGGAGCGGGCGGGGGAGCTGTTTTTT.

The V and J genes are TRBV12-3 or TRBV12-4 and TRBJ2-2; D tentatively reads TRBD1 or TRBD2 (5 bases each). V was clipped by 5 bases and J by 4 bases, with 11 bases between them. CDR3 length: 14 residues. CDR3: CASSEGHGTGELFF. As DNA, the CDR3 is TGTGCCAGCAGTGAGGGGCACGGCACCGGGGAGCTGTTTTTT.

This clonotype showed up just a few times. The chain links TRBV7-9 to TRBJ2-7, with a weak D call TRBD1 (6 bases). Germline loops: CDR1 SEHNR, CDR2 FQNEAQ (reference sequence). Deletions cut 0 bases from V and 0 bases from J, with 12 bases between. The CDR3 has 16 amino acids. In nucleotides, the CDR3 is TGTGCCAGCAGCTTAGCAGACAGGTTAAGCTCCTACGAGCAGTACTTC. Translating gives CASSLADRLSSYEQYF.

In this sample, this clonotype turned up a few times. The rearrangement uses TRBV7-2 and TRBJ2-1, with 9 nucleotides matching TRBD2. Germline values: CDR1 SGHTA, CDR2 FQGNSA. CDR3 length: 15 residues. J gave up 9 bases and V 5 bases, and 11 bases lay outside the gene matches. As DNA, the CDR3 is TGTGCCAGCAGCCTAACCGACGGGACTAGCCTTGAGCAGTTCTTC. It specifies CASSLTDGTSLEQFF.

The chain joins TRBV5-6 to TRBJ1-1, with unresolved D. Germline V gene lookup returns CDR1 SGHDT and CDR2 YYEEEE. This CDR3 is 15 amino acids long. Trimming pared 1 base from V and 1 base from J, leaving 11 bases between. CDR3 in DNA: TGTGCCAGCAGCTTGCCCCTGGGGAGGAACACTGAAGCTTTCTTT. Its translation is CASSLPLGRNTEAFF.

The chain couples TRBV30 to TRBJ2-1; D is unclear. V lost 0 bases, J lost 8 bases, and 17 bases lay in between. The CDR3 has 15 amino acids. Looked up from germline, CDR1 is GTSNPN and CDR2 is SVGIG (reference sequence). The CDR3 region is CAWSVASALQDEQFF. DNA of the CDR3: TGTGCCTGGAGTGTAGCGAGCGCCCTTCAGGATGAGCAGTTCTTC.

There are a few counts of this clonotype. The chain has TRBV27 and TRBJ1-5; 8 bases are a match to TRBD1. The CDR3 extends over 16 amino acids. After removal of 5 bases from V and 7 bases from J, the junction contained 13 bases not matched to a gene. CDR1 is MNHEY and CDR2 is SMNVEV in the germline V gene (reference sequence). CDR3 bases: TGTGCCAGCAGTCCTATCCTAGGACAGGGATGGCAGCCCCAGCATTTT. It encodes CASSPILGQGWQPQHF.

This clonotype came up a few times. This chain connects TRBV20-1 to TRBJ1-2; 7 bases map to TRBD1. Losses at the gene ends were 5 bases for V and 0 bases for J; bases not matched to a gene: 6. The CDR3 is 14 amino acids. Germline-derived CDR1 and CDR2 are DFQATT and SNEGSKA (reference sequence). The CDR3 here is CSARDRVANYGYTF. The CDR3 region has the DNA TGCAGTGCTCGCGACAGGGTGGCTAACTATGGCTACACCTTC.

The V and J genes are TRBV6-1 and TRBJ2-3; either TRBD1 or TRBD2 may supply D (5 bases each). CDR3 length: 14 residues. Trimming removed 10 bases at V and 1 base at J, with 15 bases between. Per the germline V gene, CDR1 is MNHNS and CDR2 is SASEGT. The CDR3: CATSRDGRTDTQYF. DNA of the CDR3: TGTGCCACCTCCCGGGACGGACGCACAGATACGCAGTATTTT.

This clonotype has only a few counts. This rearrangement joins TRBV10-3 to TRBJ2-7; D assignment may be TRBD1 or TRBD2 (6 bases each). The V gene's germline CDR1 is ENHRY and CDR2 SYGVKD. V was shortened by 2 bases and J by 0 bases, with 11 bases between the two germline ends. CDR3 size: 15 residues. The DNA for the CDR3 is TGTGCCATCAGTGAGGGGGGGCAGGCCTCCTACGAGCAGTACTTC. It codes for CAISEGGQASYEQYF.

This chain joins TRBV2 and TRBJ1-3; 8 bases are shared with TRBD1. The germline V gene has CDR1 SNHLY and CDR2 FYNNEI. With V trimmed by 6 bases and J by 9 bases, 10 bases remained unmatched. There are 14 residues in the CDR3. The CDR3: CASSDRGETTTIYF. Written as DNA, the CDR3 is TGTGCCAGCAGCGACAGGGGAGAAACAACCACCATATATTTT.

The rearrangement uses TRBV7-2 and TRBJ2-3; no reliable D call. Trimming pared 5 bases from V and 4 bases from J, leaving 13 bases between. The CDR3 has 14 residues. Germline CDR1 is SGHTA and CDR2 is FQGNSA. The CDR3 sequence is CASSPRANPDTQYF. CDR3 in DNA: TGTGCCAGCAGCCCCCGGGCAAATCCAGATACGCAGTATTTT.

The chain is built from TRBV18 and TRBJ2-1, with D possibly matching TRBD2 (6 bases). The CDR3 has 14 amino acids. CDR1 is KGHSH, CDR2 LQKENI, per germline. Trimming took 3 bases from V and 8 from J, leaving 14 bases between them. The CDR3 DNA is TGTGCCAGCTCACCGGGACTTCTAAATGATGAGCAGTTCTTC. Translating gives CASSPGLLNDEQFF.

V and J are TRBV6-1 and TRBJ1-2; maybe TRBD1 (6 bases). CDR1 MNHNS and CDR2 SASEGT come from the germline V gene. The CDR3 consists of 15 residues. V lost 7 bases, J lost 8 bases, and 23 bases lay in between. The CDR3 DNA follows: TGTGCCAGCACCCAGAGGGGGGGCAGAATTCACGGCTACACCTTC. Translation: CASTQRGGRIHGYTF.

The table lists this clonotype with a few counts. The chain joins TRBV5-1 to TRBJ2-6, with unresolved D. The germline gives CDR1 SGHRS, CDR2 YFSETQ. Trimming pared 0 bases from V and 4 bases from J, leaving 5 bases between. The CDR3 runs 14 residues. Here the CDR3 reads CASSLESGANVLTF. The CDR3 DNA sequence: TGCGCCAGCAGCTTGGAGTCCGGGGCCAACGTCCTGACTTTC.

This clonotype appeared a few times. The chain links TRBV12-3 or TRBV12-4 to TRBJ2-2; 8 bases are a match to TRBD2. V shed 6 bases, J shed 3 bases, and the junction held 12 bases outside the gene matches. The CDR3 has 17 residues. This CDR3 reads CASRARRSGRDTGELFF. The CDR3 nucleotides are TGTGCCAGCAGGGCCCGGAGGAGCGGGAGAGACACCGGGGAGCTGTTTTTT.